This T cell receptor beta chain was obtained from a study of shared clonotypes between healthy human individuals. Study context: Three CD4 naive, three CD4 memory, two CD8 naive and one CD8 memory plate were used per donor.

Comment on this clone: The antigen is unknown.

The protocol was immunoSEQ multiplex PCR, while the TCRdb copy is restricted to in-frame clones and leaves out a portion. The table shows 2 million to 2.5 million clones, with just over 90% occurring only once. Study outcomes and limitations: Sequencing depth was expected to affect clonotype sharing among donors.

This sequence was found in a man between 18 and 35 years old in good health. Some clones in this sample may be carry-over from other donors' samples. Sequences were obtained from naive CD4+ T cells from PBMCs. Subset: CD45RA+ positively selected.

The CDR3 region has the DNA TGTGCCAGCAGTTTAGGGCAGACGCTAAACTATGGCTACACCTTC. As protein: CASSLGQTLNYGYTF. The genes are TRBV28 and TRBJ1-2; D remains unclear. The CDR3 length is 15 residues. The V end was cut by 2 bases, the J end by 2 bases, with 12 bases between. Germline V gene data show CDR1 as MDHEN and CDR2 as SYDVKM.